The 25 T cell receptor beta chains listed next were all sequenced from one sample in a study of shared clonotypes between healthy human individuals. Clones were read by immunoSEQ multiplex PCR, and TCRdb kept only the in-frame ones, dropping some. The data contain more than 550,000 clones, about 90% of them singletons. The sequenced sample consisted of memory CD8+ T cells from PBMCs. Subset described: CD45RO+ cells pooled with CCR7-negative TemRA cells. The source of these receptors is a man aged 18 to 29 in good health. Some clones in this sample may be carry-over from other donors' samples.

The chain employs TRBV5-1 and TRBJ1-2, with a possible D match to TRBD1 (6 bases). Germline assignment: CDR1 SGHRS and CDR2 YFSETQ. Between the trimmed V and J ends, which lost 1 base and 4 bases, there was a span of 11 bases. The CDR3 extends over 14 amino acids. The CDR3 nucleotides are TGCGCCAGCAGCTTGACGGGGGCGGTCTATGGCTACACCTTC. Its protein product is CASSLTGAVYGYTF. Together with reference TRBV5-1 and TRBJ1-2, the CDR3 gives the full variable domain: KAGVTQTPRYLIKTRGQQVTLSCSPISGHRSVSWYQQTPGQGLQFLFEYFSETQRNKGNFPGRFSGRQFSNSRSEMNVSTLELGDSALYLCASSLTGAVYGYTFGSGTRLTVV.

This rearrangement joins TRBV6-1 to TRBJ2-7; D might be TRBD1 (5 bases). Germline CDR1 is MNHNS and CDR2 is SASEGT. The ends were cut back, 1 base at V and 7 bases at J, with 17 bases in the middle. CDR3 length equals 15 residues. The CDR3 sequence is CASSEVGAEFGEQYF. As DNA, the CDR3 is TGTGCCAGCAGTGAAGTTGGGGCCGAATTCGGGGAGCAGTACTTC.

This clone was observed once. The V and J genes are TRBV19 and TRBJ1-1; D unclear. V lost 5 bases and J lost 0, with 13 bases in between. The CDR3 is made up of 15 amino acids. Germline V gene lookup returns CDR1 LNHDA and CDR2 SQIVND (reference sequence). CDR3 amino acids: CASSPNGLLNTEAFF. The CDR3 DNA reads TGTGCCAGTAGTCCAAATGGTCTTTTGAACACTGAAGCTTTCTTT.

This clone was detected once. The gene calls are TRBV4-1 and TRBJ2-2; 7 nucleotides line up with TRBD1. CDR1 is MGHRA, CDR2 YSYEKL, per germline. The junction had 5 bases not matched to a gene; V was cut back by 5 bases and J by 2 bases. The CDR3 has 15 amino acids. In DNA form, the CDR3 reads TGCGCCAGCAGCGAGGGACAGCCAAACACCGGGGAGCTGTTTTTT. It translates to CASSEGQPNTGELFF.

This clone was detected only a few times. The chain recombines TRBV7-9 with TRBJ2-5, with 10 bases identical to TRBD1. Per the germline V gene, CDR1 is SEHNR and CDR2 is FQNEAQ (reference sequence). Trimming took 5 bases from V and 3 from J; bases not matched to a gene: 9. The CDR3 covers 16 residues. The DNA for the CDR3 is TGTGCCAGCAGCCATAGACAGGGGGCGGTAGAAGAGACCCAGTACTTC. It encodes CASSHRQGAVEETQYF.

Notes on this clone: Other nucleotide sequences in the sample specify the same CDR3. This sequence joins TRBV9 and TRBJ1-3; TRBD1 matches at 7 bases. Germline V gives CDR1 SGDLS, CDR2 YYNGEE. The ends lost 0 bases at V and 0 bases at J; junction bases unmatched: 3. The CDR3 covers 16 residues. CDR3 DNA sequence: TGTGCCAGCAGCGTAGCCTGGGACAGCTCTGGAAACACCATATATTTT. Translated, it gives CASSVAWDSSGNTIYF. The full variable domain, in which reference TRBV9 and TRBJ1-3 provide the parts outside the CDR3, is DSGVTQTPKHLITATGQRVTLRCSPRSGDLSVYWYQQSLDQGLQFLIQYYNGEERAKGNILERFSAQQFPDLHSELNLSSLELGDSALYFCASSVAWDSSGNTIYFGEGSWLTVV.

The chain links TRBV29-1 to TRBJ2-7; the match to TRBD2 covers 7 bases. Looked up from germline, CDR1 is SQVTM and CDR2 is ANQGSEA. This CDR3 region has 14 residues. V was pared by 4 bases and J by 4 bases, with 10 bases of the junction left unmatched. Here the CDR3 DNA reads TGCAGCGTTGCAATTGTGGCGGGGGATTACGAGCAGTACTTC. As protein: CSVAIVAGDYEQYF.

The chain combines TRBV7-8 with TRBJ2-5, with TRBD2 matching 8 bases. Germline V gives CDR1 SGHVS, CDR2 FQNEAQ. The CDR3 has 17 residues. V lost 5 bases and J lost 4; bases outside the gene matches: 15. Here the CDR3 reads CASSTRLALALGETQYF. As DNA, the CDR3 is TGTGCCAGCAGCACCCGACTAGCGTTAGCCCTCGGAGAGACCCAGTACTTC.

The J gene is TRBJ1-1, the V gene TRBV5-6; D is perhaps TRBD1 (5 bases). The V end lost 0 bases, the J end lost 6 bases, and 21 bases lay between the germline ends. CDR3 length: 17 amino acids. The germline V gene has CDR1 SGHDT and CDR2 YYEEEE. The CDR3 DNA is TGTGCCAGCAGCTTGGGGGGCTCTCAAAGCATTTCCCCTGAAGCTTTCTTT. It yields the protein CASSLGGSQSISPEAFF.

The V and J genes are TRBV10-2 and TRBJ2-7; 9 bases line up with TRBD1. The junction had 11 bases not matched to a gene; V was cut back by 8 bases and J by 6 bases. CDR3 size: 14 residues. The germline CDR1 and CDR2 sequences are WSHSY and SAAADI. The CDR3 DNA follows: TGCGCCAGCGGAACCGGGACAGGGTATATCGAGCAGTACTTC. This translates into CASGTGTGYIEQYF.

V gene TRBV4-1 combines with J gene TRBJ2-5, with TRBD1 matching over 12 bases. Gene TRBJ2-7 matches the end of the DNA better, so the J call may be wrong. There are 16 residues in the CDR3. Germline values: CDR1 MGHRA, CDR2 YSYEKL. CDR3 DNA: TGCGCCAGCAGCCAAAGGGACAGGGGGCGGTTCTACGAGCAGTACTTC. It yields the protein CASSQRDRGRFYEQYF.

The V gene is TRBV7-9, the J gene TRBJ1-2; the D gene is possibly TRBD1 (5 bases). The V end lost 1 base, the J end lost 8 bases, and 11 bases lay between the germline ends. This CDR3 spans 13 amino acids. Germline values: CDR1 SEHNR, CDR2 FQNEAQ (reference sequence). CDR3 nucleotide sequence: TGTGCCAGCAGCTTAGGGGCAGGGTCCGGCTACACCTTC. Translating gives CASSLGAGSGYTF.

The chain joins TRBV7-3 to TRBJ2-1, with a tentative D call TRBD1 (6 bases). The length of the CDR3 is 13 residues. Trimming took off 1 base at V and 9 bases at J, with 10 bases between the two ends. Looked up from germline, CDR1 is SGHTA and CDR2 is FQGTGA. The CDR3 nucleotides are TGTGCCAGCAGCTTAATTGGGGGCCGTGAGCAGTTCTTC. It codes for CASSLIGGREQFF.

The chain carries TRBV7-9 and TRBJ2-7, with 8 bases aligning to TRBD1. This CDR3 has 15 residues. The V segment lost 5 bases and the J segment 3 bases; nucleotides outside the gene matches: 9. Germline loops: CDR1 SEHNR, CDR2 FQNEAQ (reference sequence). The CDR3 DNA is TGTGCCAGCAGCAGACCACTGGACAGGGACTACGAGCAGTACTTC. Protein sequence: CASSRPLDRDYEQYF. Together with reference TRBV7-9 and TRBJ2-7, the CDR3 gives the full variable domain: DTGVSQNPRHKITKRGQNVTFRCDPISEHNRLYWYRQTLGQGPEFLTYFQNEAQLEKSRLLSDRFSAERPKGSFSTLEIQRTEQGDSAMYLCASSRPLDRDYEQYFGPGTRLTVT.

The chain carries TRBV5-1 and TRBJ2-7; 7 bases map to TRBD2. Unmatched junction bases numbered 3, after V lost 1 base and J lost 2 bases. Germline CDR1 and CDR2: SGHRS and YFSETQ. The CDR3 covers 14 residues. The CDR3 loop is CASSLSSGTYEQYF. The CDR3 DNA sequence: TGCGCCAGCAGCTTGTCTAGCGGAACCTACGAGCAGTACTTC. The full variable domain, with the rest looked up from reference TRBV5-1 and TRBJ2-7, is KAGVTQTPRYLIKTRGQQVTLSCSPISGHRSVSWYQQTPGQGLQFLFEYFSETQRNKGNFPGRFSGRQFSNSRSEMNVSTLELGDSALYLCASSLSSGTYEQYFGPGTRLTVT.

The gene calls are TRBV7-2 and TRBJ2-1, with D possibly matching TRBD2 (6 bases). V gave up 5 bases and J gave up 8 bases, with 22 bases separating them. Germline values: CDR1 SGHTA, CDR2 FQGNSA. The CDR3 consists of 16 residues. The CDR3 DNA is TGTGCCAGCAGCCATCGTCCCGGGACGCGGGGATATGAGCAGTTCTTC. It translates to CASSHRPGTRGYEQFF.

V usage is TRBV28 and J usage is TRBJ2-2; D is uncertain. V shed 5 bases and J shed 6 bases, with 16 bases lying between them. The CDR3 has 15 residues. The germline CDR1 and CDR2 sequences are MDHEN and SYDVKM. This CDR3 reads CASSPGPSYAGELFF. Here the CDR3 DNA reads TGTGCCAGCAGTCCGGGTCCTAGTTATGCCGGGGAGCTGTTTTTT. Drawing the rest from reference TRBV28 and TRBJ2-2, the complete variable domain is DVKVTQSSRYLVKRTGEKVFLECVQDMDHENMFWYRQDPGLGLRLIYFSYDVKMKEKGDIPEGYSVSREKKERFSLILESASTNQTSMYLCASSPGPSYAGELFFGEGSRLTVL.

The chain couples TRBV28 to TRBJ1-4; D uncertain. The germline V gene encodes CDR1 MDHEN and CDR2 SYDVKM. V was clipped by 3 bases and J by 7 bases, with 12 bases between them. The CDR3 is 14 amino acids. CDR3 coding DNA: TGTGCCAGCAGTTTCGAACAGTTGAGTGAAAAACTGTTTTTT. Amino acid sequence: CASSFEQLSEKLFF.

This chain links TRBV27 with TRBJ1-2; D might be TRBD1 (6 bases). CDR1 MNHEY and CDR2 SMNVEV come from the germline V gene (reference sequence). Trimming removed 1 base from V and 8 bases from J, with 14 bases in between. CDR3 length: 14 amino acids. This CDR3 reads CASSLYAPGEGYTF. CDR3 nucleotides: TGTGCCAGCAGTTTATATGCACCAGGGGAAGGCTACACCTTC.

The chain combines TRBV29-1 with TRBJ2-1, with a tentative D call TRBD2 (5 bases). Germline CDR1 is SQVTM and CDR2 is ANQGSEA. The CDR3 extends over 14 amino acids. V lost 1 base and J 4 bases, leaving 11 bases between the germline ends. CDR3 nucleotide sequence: TGCAGCGTTGAAGGGGTACAGCGGTACAATGAGCAGTTCTTC. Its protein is CSVEGVQRYNEQFF.

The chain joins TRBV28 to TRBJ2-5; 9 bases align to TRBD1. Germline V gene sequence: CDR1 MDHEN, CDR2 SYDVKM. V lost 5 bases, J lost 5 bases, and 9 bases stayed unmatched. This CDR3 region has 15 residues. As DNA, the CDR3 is TGTGCCAGCAGTGGCTACAGGGGGCCATGGGAGACCCAGTACTTC. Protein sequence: CASSGYRGPWETQYF.

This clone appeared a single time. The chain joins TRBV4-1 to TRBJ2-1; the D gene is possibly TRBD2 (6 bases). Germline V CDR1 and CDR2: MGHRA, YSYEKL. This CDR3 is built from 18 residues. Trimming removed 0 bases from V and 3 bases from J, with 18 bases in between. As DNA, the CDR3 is TGCGCCAGCAGCCAAGATGTACTAGCAGGAATTTTCTACAATGAGCAGTTCTTC. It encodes CASSQDVLAGIFYNEQFF.

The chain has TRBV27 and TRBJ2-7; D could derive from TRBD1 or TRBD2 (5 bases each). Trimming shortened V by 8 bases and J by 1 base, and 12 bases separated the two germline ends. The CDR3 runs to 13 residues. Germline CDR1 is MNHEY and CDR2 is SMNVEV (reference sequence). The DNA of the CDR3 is TGTGCCAGCGGTATGGGACGATCCTACGAGCAGTACTTC. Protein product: CASGMGRSYEQYF.

DNA for the CDR3: TGCGCCAGCAGCCAAGATCTCTTTGCCCCGGAGGAGGGCTACACCTTC. This sequence encodes CASSQDLFAPEEGYTF. This chain links TRBV4-3 with TRBJ1-2; D gene uncertain. V lost 0 bases, J lost 8 bases, and 19 bases lay in between. Per the germline V gene, CDR1 is LGHNA and CDR2 is YSLEER. The CDR3 totals 16 residues.

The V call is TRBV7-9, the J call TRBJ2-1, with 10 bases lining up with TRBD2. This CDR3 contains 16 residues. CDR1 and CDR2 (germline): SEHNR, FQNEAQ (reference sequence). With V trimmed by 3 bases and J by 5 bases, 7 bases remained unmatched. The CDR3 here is CASSFPGTSANNEQFF. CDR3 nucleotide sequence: TGTGCCAGCAGCTTCCCCGGGACTAGCGCCAACAATGAGCAGTTCTTC.